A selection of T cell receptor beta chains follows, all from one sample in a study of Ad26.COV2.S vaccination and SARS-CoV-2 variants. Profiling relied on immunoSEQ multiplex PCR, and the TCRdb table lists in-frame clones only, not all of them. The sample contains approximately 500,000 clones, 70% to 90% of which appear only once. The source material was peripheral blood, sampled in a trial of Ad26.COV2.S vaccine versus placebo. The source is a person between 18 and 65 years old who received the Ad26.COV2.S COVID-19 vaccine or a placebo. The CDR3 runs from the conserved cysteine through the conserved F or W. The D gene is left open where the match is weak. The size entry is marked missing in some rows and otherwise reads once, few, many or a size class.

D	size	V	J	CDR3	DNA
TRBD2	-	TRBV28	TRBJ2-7	CASSTSSGREYEQYF	TGTGCCAGCAGCACCAGTAGCGGGAGAGAGTACGAGCAGTACTTC
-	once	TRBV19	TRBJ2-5	CASSSGGRKTQYF	TGTGCCAGTAGTTCCGGGGGACGGAAGACCCAGTACTTC
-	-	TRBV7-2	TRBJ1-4	CASSPVGARREKLFF	TGTGCCAGCAGCCCTGTGGGGGCTCGACGTGAAAAACTGTTTTTT
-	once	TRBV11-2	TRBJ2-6	CASSWRAGANVLTF	TGTGCCAGCAGCTGGCGGGCTGGGGCCAACGTCCTGACTTTC
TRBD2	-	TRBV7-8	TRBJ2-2	CASTPRLAGAGELFF	TGTGCCAGCACCCCGAGACTAGCGGGAGCGGGGGAGCTGTTTTTT
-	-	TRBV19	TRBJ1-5	CASSIAGSLQPQHF	TGTGCCAGTAGTATAGCCGGTTCTCTTCAGCCCCAGCATTTT
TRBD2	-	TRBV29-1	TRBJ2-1	CSVDWREGFYNEQFF	TGCAGCGTTGATTGGCGGGAGGGGTTCTACAATGAGCAGTTCTTC
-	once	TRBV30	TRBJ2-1	CAWTSRWDNEQFF	TGTGCCTGGACTAGCAGGTGGGACAATGAGCAGTTCTTC
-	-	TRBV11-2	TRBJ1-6	CASSLRRGGSPLHF	TGTGCCAGCAGCTTGCGCAGAGGGGGTTCACCCCTCCACTTT
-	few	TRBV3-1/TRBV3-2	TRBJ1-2	CASSQGYGYTF	TGTGCCAGCAGCCAAGGCTATGGCTACACCTTC
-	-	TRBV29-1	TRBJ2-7	CSVGGGQNGYEQYF	TGCAGCGTCGGGGGGGGACAGAACGGATACGAGCAGTACTTC
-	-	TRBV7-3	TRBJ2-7	CASRYDSYEQYF	TGTGCCAGCAGATATGACAGCTACGAGCAGTACTTC
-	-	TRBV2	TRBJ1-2	CAGTATGGSGYTF	TGTGCCGGAACGGCGACAGGCGGATCTGGCTACACCTTC
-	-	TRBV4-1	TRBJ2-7	CASSQDPLYEQYF	TGCGCCAGCAGCCAAGATCCTCTCTACGAGCAGTACTTC
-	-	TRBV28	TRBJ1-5	CASTGGVNQPQHF	TGTGCCAGCACTGGCGGCGTCAATCAGCCCCAGCATTTT
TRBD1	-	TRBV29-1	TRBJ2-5	CSGDSSTARGTQYF	TGCAGCGGGGACAGTTCAACAGCCCGGGGGACCCAGTACTTC
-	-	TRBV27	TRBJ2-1	CASSVTGANYEQFF	TGTGCCAGCAGTGTGACTGGGGCGAACTATGAGCAGTTCTTC
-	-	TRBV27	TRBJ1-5	CARTIKNRDLNQPQHF	TGTGCCAGAACAATAAAAAACCGGGACCTAAATCAGCCCCAGCATTTT
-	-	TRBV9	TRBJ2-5	CASSQGGETQYF	TGTGCCAGCAGCCAGGGGGGGGAGACCCAGTACTTC
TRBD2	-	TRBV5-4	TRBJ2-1	CASSLGLAVRNEQFF	TGTGCCAGCAGCTTGGGGCTAGCGGTTCGCAATGAGCAGTTCTTC
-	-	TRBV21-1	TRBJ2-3	CASSKGAQAQKDTQYF	TGTGCCAGCAGCAAAGGGGCACAGGCCCAGAAGGATACGCAGTATTTT
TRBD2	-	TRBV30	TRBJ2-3	CAWGLAGGSTDTQYF	TGTGCCTGGGGACTAGCGGGAGGTAGCACAGATACGCAGTATTTT
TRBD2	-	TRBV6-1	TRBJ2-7	CASSENIAGAYEQYF	TGTGCCAGCAGTGAAAATATAGCGGGAGCCTACGAGCAGTACTTC
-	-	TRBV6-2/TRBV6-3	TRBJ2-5	CASSYSVTQYF	TGTGCCAGCAGTTATTCTGTTACCCAGTACTTC
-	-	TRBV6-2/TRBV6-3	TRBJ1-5	CASSYYGGQGQPQHF	TGTGCCAGCAGTTATTACGGGGGGCAGGGACAGCCCCAGCATTTT
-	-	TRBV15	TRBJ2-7	CATSRDRPGSYEQYF	TGTGCCACCAGCAGAGATCGGCCGGGGAGCTACGAGCAGTACTTC
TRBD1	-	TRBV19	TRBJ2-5	CASSTTGGEETQYF	TGTGCCAGTAGTACGACAGGGGGCGAAGAGACCCAGTACTTC
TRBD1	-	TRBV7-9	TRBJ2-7	CASSGHRGLGYEQYF	TGTGCCAGCAGCGGGCACAGGGGGCTTGGGTACGAGCAGTACTTC
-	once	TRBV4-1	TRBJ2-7	CASSQVLTGSSYEQYF	TGCGCCAGCAGCCAAGTTTTGACAGGTAGCTCCTACGAGCAGTACTTC
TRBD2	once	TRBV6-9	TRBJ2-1	CASSYSRTSLNEQFF	TGTGCCAGCAGTTATTCGCGGACTAGCCTTAATGAGCAGTTCTTC
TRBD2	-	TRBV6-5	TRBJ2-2	CASSYRGAGELFF	TGTGCCAGCAGTTATCGGGGGGCCGGGGAGCTGTTTTTT
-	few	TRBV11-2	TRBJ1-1	CASSLGAGSKRTEAFF	TGTGCCAGCAGCCTCGGGGCCGGGTCGAAACGCACTGAAGCTTTCTTT
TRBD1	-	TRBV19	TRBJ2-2	CASPRGPNTGELFF	TGTGCCAGTCCGAGGGGGCCGAACACCGGGGAGCTGTTTTTT
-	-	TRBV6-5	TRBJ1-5	CASREGSNQPQHF	TGTGCCAGCCGCGAGGGAAGCAATCAGCCCCAGCATTTT
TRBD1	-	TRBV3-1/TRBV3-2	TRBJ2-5	CASSQDRGGGETQYF	TGTGCCAGCAGCCAGGACAGGGGAGGGGGAGAGACCCAGTACTTC
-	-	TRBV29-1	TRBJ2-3	CSAGGGRINTDTQYF	TGCAGCGCTGGGGGTGGGCGGATTAACACAGATACGCAGTATTTT
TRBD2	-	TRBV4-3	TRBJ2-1	CASSQEYGLALFF	TGCGCCAGCAGCCAAGAGTATGGACTAGCGTTGTTCTTC
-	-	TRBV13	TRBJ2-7	CASSLQGNKQYF	TGTGCCAGCAGTCTACAGGGTAACAAGCAGTACTTC
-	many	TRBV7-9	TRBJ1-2	CASSLAEALGRGYTF	TGTGCCAGCAGCTTAGCTGAGGCGCTGGGGCGTGGCTACACCTTC
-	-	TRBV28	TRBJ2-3	CASSVRDTSTDTQYF	TGTGCCAGCAGTGTCCGGGACACCTCCACAGATACGCAGTATTTT
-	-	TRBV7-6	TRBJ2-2	CASSLAHGNTGELFF	TGTGCCAGCAGCTTAGCGCACGGGAACACCGGGGAGCTGTTTTTT
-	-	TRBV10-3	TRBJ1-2	CAISDVGYSQNGYTF	TGTGCCATCAGTGATGTGGGCTATTCGCAAAATGGCTACACCTTC
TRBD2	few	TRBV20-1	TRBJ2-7	CSASLADYEQYF	TGCAGTGCTAGTCTAGCGGACTACGAGCAGTACTTC
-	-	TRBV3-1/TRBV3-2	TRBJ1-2	CASSQSPGNGYTF	TGTGCCAGCAGCCAATCCCCAGGGAATGGCTACACCTTC
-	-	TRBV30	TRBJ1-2	CAWRPGNYGYTF	TGTGCCTGGAGGCCAGGGAACTATGGCTACACCTTC
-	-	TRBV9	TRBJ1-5	CASSPSFRSYQPQHF	TGTGCCAGCAGCCCCTCCTTCAGGAGCTATCAGCCCCAGCATTTT
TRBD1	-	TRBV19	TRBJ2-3	CASRPGQGTDTQYF	TGTGCCAGTAGGCCGGGACAGGGCACAGATACGCAGTATTTT
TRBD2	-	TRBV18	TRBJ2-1	CASSRLAGLNEQFF	TGTGCCAGCTCCCGACTAGCGGGACTCAATGAGCAGTTCTTC
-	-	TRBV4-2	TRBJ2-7	CASSHVQEDEQYF	TGTGCCAGCAGCCATGTACAGGAGGACGAGCAGTACTTC
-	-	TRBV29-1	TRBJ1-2	CSVVQNNYGYTF	TGCAGCGTTGTTCAGAATAACTATGGCTACACCTTC
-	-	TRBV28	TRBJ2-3	CASSRLDTQYF	TGTGCCAGCAGCCGTTTGGATACGCAGTATTTT
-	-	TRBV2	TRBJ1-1	CASSEEGWARAFF	TGTGCCAGCAGTGAAGAGGGGTGGGCTAGGGCTTTCTTT
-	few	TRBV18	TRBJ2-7	CASSPDSYEQYF	TGTGCCAGCTCACCAGACAGTTACGAGCAGTACTTC